One and the same sample provided the 29 T cell receptor beta chains below, sequenced in a study of blood T cell repertoires in COVID-19. Sequencing was performed with immunoSEQ multiplex PCR; in TCRdb, only in-frame clones are kept and a portion is missing. The profile shows fewer than 600,000 clones, about 91% of them singletons. Specimen: peripheral blood. Source of these receptors: a man between 18 and 29 years old with COVID-19, enrolled during active disease.

The CDR3 region is CASSLRGGIVAQYF. The CDR3 DNA reads TGTGCCAGCAGCCTCCGTGGAGGCATCGTTGCGCAGTATTTT. The V gene is TRBV5-4, the J gene TRBJ2-3, with a tentative D call TRBD2 (5 bases). Looked up from germline, CDR1 is SGHNT and CDR2 is YYREEE (reference sequence). CDR3 length equals 14 residues. V was shortened by 4 bases and J by 10 bases, with 19 bases between the two germline ends.

The chain recombines TRBV10-2 with TRBJ2-7; possibly TRBD2 for D (5 bases). CDR1 and CDR2 (germline): WSHSY, SAAADI. The CDR3 consists of 13 residues. Trimming shortened V by 5 bases and J by 0 bases, and 8 bases separated the two germline ends. CDR3 residues: CASSSTSSYEQYF. DNA of the CDR3: TGCGCCAGCAGTAGTACTAGCTCCTACGAGCAGTACTTC.

This clone was observed once. The chain uses TRBV4-2 and TRBJ1-2, with D unresolved. Between the trimmed V and J ends, which lost 5 bases and 2 bases, there was a span of 9 bases. The CDR3 runs to 13 residues. From germline, CDR1 is LGHNA and CDR2 YNFKEQ. CDR3 sequence: CASSFSLNYGYTF. The CDR3 DNA follows: TGTGCCAGCAGCTTTAGCTTAAACTATGGCTACACCTTC.

The chain couples TRBV4-1 to TRBJ2-5; 10 bases match TRBD2. V gave up 4 bases and J gave up 4 bases; unmatched junction bases: 12. The CDR3 contains 17 residues. Germline V gene lookup returns CDR1 MGHRA and CDR2 YSYEKL. DNA for the CDR3: TGCGCCAGCAGCCTCACGCTAGCGGGGGTTACCCGAGAGACCCAGTACTTC. Amino acid sequence: CASSLTLAGVTRETQYF.

The rearrangement joins TRBV4-1 to TRBJ2-2; D possibly corresponds to TRBD2 (5 bases). Germline V gene lookup returns CDR1 MGHRA and CDR2 YSYEKL. The CDR3 has 15 amino acids. The ends were cut back, 0 bases at V and 1 base at J, with 6 bases in the middle. CDR3 bases: TGCGCCAGCAGCCAAGAACGGGGGAACACCGGGGAGCTGTTTTTT. Its protein product is CASSQERGNTGELFF.

Comments on this clone: One end of the junction does not line up with germline, which may come from a read error. The chain couples TRBV15 to TRBJ1-4; 9 positions agree with TRBD1. Germline V lookup: CDR1 LNHNV, CDR2 YYDKDF (reference sequence). The CDR3 contains 14 residues. In DNA form, the CDR3 reads TGTGCCACCAGCGGAGACAGGGGGAATGAAAAACTGTTTTTT. Translated, it gives CATSGDRGNEKLFF.

This clone showed up just a few times. The V gene is TRBV2, the J gene TRBJ2-3, with D hard to call. The CDR3 length is 14 residues. Germline V gene data show CDR1 as SNHLY and CDR2 as FYNNEI. V lost 6 bases and J lost 2, with 12 bases in between. CDR3 residues: CASRRGEITDTQYF. Here the CDR3 DNA reads TGTGCCAGCAGGAGAGGAGAGATCACAGATACGCAGTATTTT.

This clone was detected once. V and J are TRBV30 and TRBJ1-3; TRBD1 matches at 11 bases. The J segment lost 4 bases and the V segment lost 0 bases, leaving 5 bases of the junction unmatched. The CDR3 spans 16 residues. Germline assignment: CDR1 GTSNPN and CDR2 SVGIG (reference sequence). This chain's CDR3 is CAWSVWDRGSGNTIYF. The CDR3 DNA follows: TGTGCCTGGAGTGTATGGGACAGGGGGTCGGGAAACACCATATATTTT.

The V gene is TRBV5-4, the J gene TRBJ2-1; D not resolved. The V gene lost 0 bases and the J gene lost 1 base, with 11 bases spanning the gap. The CDR3 spans 16 residues. Germline loops: CDR1 SGHNT, CDR2 YYREEE (reference sequence). In nucleotides, the CDR3 is TGTGCCAGCAGCTTGGTAGACACAGAATCCTACAATGAGCAGTTCTTC. This codes for CASSLVDTESYNEQFF.

V is TRBV7-8 and J is TRBJ1-1; D gene ambiguous. Germline CDR1 reads SGHVS; CDR2 reads FQNEAQ. V gave up 2 bases and J gave up 3 bases, with 10 bases separating them. The CDR3 has 14 amino acids. CDR3 region: CASSLTPEDTEAFF. CDR3 DNA sequence: TGTGCCAGCAGCTTAACTCCTGAGGACACTGAAGCTTTCTTT.

The chain combines TRBV19 with TRBJ2-1; the match to TRBD2 covers 7 bases. The CDR3 covers 15 residues. The germline CDR1 and CDR2 sequences are LNHDA and SQIVND (reference sequence). V dropped 3 bases and J dropped 7; count of bases not matched to a gene: 9. The CDR3 sequence: CASSILPGGRNEQFF. For the CDR3, the DNA is TGTGCCAGTAGTATCCTCCCGGGAGGTAGGAATGAGCAGTTCTTC.

The rearrangement uses TRBV4-1 and TRBJ1-1, with 10 positions matching TRBD1. Germline CDR1 is MGHRA and CDR2 is YSYEKL. The CDR3 sequence is 15 residues long. The trim removed 3 bases at V and 6 bases at J, leaving 7 bases unmatched. The CDR3 loop is CASSQPGQGPPEAFF. The CDR3 nucleotides are TGCGCCAGCAGCCAGCCGGGACAGGGGCCTCCTGAAGCTTTCTTT.

This rearrangement joins TRBV7-6 to TRBJ2-3; 7 bases map to TRBD2. V lost 1 base, J lost 2 bases, and 9 bases stayed unmatched. The CDR3 covers 17 residues. Germline V gene lookup returns CDR1 SGHVS and CDR2 FNYEAQ. For the CDR3, the DNA is TGTGCCAGCAGCTTAGATGGGCTAGCGGTAACCACAGATACGCAGTATTTT. Amino acids: CASSLDGLAVTTDTQYF.

J is TRBJ2-7 and V is TRBV6-1; no clear D gene. The germline CDR1 and CDR2 sequences are MNHNS and SASEGT. Trimming took 2 bases from V and 1 from J, leaving 9 bases between them. The CDR3 totals 14 residues. The CDR3 nucleotides read TGTGCCAGCAGTGAACTAGGCGGTTCCTACGAGCAGTACTTC. Translation: CASSELGGSYEQYF.

The chain combines TRBV7-8 with TRBJ2-2; 16 nucleotides line up with TRBD2. From germline, CDR1 is SGHVS and CDR2 FQNEAQ. The J segment lost 5 bases and the V segment lost 5 bases, leaving 23 bases of the junction unmatched. There are 23 residues in the CDR3. CDR3 amino acids: CASSPEALRGVGLAGGPTGELFF. CDR3 DNA sequence: TGTGCCAGCAGCCCCGAAGCTCTTCGGGGGGTGGGACTAGCGGGAGGGCCTACCGGGGAGCTGTTTTTT.

The chain uses TRBV19 and TRBJ2-7, with TRBD2 identical over 7 bases. The V gene's germline CDR1 is LNHDA and CDR2 SQIVND (reference sequence). V lost 3 bases and J lost 2; bases outside the gene matches: 7. This CDR3 has 15 residues. CDR3 protein: CASSMGSGPTYEQYF. DNA of the CDR3: TGTGCCAGTAGTATGGGTAGCGGGCCTACCTACGAGCAGTACTTC.

This clone has only one observation. The gene calls are TRBV7-8 and TRBJ2-1, with TRBD2 matching over 12 bases. The junction had 3 bases not matched to a gene; V was cut back by 4 bases and J by 2 bases. The CDR3 extends over 16 amino acids. CDR1 SGHVS and CDR2 FQNEAQ come from the germline V gene. The CDR3 nucleotides read TGTGCCAGCAGCTCGAGGACTAGCGGGACCTACAATGAGCAGTTCTTC. The encoded protein is CASSSRTSGTYNEQFF.

The chain has TRBV3-1 (or the pseudogene TRBV3-2) and TRBJ1-6, with a tentative D call TRBD1 (5 bases). The CDR3 is 12 amino acids. Germline values: CDR1 LGHDT, CDR2 YNNKEL (reference sequence). Trimming left V 7 bases short and J 10 bases short, with 11 bases between. In DNA form, the CDR3 reads TGTGCCAGCATGCAGGGTGGATCACCCCTCCACTTT. As protein: CASMQGGSPLHF.

This chain joins TRBV25-1 and TRBJ2-6, with 9 bases that match TRBD1. Trimming removed 3 bases from V and 0 bases from J; junction bases left unmatched: 6. CDR1 and CDR2 (germline): MGHDK, SYGVNS. The CDR3 extends over 18 amino acids. The CDR3 nucleotides read TGTGCCAGCAGTGATATTGGGGACAGGGTCTCTGGGGCCAACGTCCTGACTTTC. Amino acid sequence: CASSDIGDRVSGANVLTF.

The genes are TRBV4-1 and TRBJ2-7; 11 positions match TRBD2. Germline lookup yields CDR1 MGHRA and CDR2 YSYEKL. The J segment lost 1 base and the V segment lost 3 bases, leaving 8 bases of the junction unmatched. CDR3 length: 17 residues. CDR3 sequence (DNA): TGCGCCAGCAGCCAGGCTAGCGGGAGGTGGGGATCCTACGAGCAGTACTTC. It yields the protein CASSQASGRWGSYEQYF.

V is TRBV18 and J is TRBJ2-7, with 9 bases fitting TRBD1. Unmatched junction bases numbered 17, after V lost 6 bases and J lost 8 bases. CDR3 size: 16 residues. Per the germline V gene, CDR1 is KGHSH and CDR2 is LQKENI. The CDR3 here is CASSPGGTGPHLKQYF. The CDR3 DNA reads TGTGCCAGCTCCCCCGGGGGGACAGGGCCCCATCTGAAGCAGTACTTC.

V is TRBV5-4 and J is TRBJ2-1; the D is unclear. This CDR3 spans 13 amino acids. The germline V gene has CDR1 SGHNT and CDR2 YYREEE (reference sequence). Between the trimmed V and J ends, which lost 2 bases and 7 bases, there was a span of 10 bases. CDR3 in amino acids: CASSFSRRNEQFF. As DNA, the CDR3 is TGTGCCAGCAGCTTTTCTCGCAGAAATGAGCAGTTCTTC.

This clone showed up just once. The CDR3 nucleotides are TGTGCCAGCAGTTTAGTGGGGCATCAGCCCCAGCATTTT. It translates to CASSLVGHQPQHF. This chain links TRBV12-3 or TRBV12-4 with TRBJ1-5; maybe TRBD1 (5 bases). The ends were cut back, 1 base at V and 5 bases at J, with 6 bases in the middle. This CDR3 is built from 13 residues.

The J gene is TRBJ1-1, the V gene TRBV19; TRBD1 matches 9 bases. Germline V CDR1 and CDR2: LNHDA, SQIVND (reference sequence). V was clipped by 10 bases and J by 1 base; unmatched bases: 10. The CDR3 covers 15 residues. The CDR3 DNA is TGTGCCACCCTCTCGACAGGGGGAAGGAACACTGAAGCTTTCTTT. Translation: CATLSTGGRNTEAFF. The full variable domain, rest sourced from reference TRBV19 and TRBJ1-1, is DGGITQSPKYLFRKEGQNVTLSCEQNLNHDAMYWYRQDPGQGLRLIYYSQIVNDFQKGDIAEGYSVSREKKESFPLTVTSAQKNPTAFYLCATLSTGGRNTEAFFGQGTRLTVV.

The V gene is TRBV6-5, the J gene TRBJ2-7; TRBD2 is a possible D gene (5 bases). Germline V gives CDR1 MNHEY, CDR2 SVGAGI. Trimming took 6 bases from V and 7 from J, leaving 16 bases between them. CDR3 length: 13 amino acids. CDR3 in DNA: TGTGCCAGCAGCACGCTGGTAACTAGAGAGCAGTACTTC. Translated, it gives CASSTLVTREQYF.

The chain uses TRBV19 and TRBJ2-3; tentatively, D is TRBD2 (7 bases). This CDR3 region has 18 residues. Germline V CDR1 and CDR2: LNHDA, SQIVND (reference sequence). Deletions cut 9 bases from V and 6 bases from J, with 31 bases between. CDR3 bases: TGTGCCAGCCACTCTGGGCGGGGGCCTAATACAGGAGCGGATACGCAGTATTTT. Protein: CASHSGRGPNTGADTQYF.

The chain links TRBV11-3 to TRBJ2-1, with 9 bases fitting TRBD1. The trim removed 5 bases at V and 2 bases at J, leaving 4 bases unmatched. Germline assignment: CDR1 SGHNT and CDR2 YENEEA. This CDR3 is 15 amino acids long. The CDR3 loop reads CASSGQGLTYNEQFF. CDR3 nucleotide sequence: TGTGCCAGCAGCGGACAGGGGTTAACCTACAATGAGCAGTTCTTC.

J is TRBJ2-7 and V is TRBV30, with a possible D match to TRBD2 (6 bases). This CDR3 is built from 14 residues. CDR1 and CDR2 from the germline V gene are GTSNPN and SVGIG (reference sequence). V was trimmed by 0 bases and J by 4 bases, leaving 13 bases between them. CDR3: CAWSVRGRDYEQYF. The CDR3, as DNA: TGTGCCTGGAGTGTACGGGGGAGAGATTACGAGCAGTACTTC.

The chain combines TRBV6-5 with TRBJ1-2; TRBD1 is a possible D gene (6 bases). The germline V and J ends were trimmed by 6 bases and 8 bases, with 22 bases remaining between them. Germline V gene data show CDR1 as MNHEY and CDR2 as SVGAGI. The CDR3 has 15 residues. CDR3 nucleotide sequence: TGTGCCAGCAGCTACCGACGAGGGGGGGCGCGGGGCTACACCTTC. As protein: CASSYRRGGARGYTF.